Listed below are T cell receptor beta chains from one sample, sequenced in a study of CD8+ T cells in alopecia areata. The table came from immunoSEQ multiplex PCR; TCRdb's copy has only in-frame clones and leaves some out. The sample lists about 270,000 clones; about 60% were seen once. Here the sequenced sample was CD4+ T cells sorted from blood, taken at week 52, from a patient treated with tofacitinib. All receptors come from a human donor with alopecia areata. Both conserved end residues are part of each CDR3. Fields, in order: D gene, clone size, V gene, J gene, CDR3 protein, CDR3 DNA. A D gene is named only where the DNA matches it firmly. Clone sizes are given selectively: once, few, many, or a class where the clone is expanded.

TRBD2	.	TRBV27	TRBJ2-1	CASSPQLGGNSNEQFF	TGTGCCAGCAGTCCGCAATTGGGGGGGAATAGTAATGAGCAGTTCTTC
.	.	TRBV29-1	TRBJ2-7	CSVVPQAKEQYF	TGCAGCGTTGTCCCACAGGCCAAGGAGCAGTACTTC
TRBD1	.	TRBV13	TRBJ1-4	CASSSGTGQEKLFF	TGTGCCAGCAGCTCCGGGACAGGGCAAGAAAAACTGTTTTTT
.	few	TRBV9	TRBJ2-7	CASSVDSGTYEQYF	TGTGCCAGCAGCGTAGATAGCGGAACATACGAGCAGTACTTC
TRBD1	few	TRBV7-9	TRBJ1-1	CASSPTGAFMNTEAFF	TGTGCCAGCAGCCCAACAGGGGCGTTCATGAACACTGAAGCTTTCTTT
TRBD1	.	TRBV9	TRBJ2-4	CASSVGTGRYIQYF	TGTGCCAGCAGCGTTGGGACAGGGAGGTACATTCAGTACTTC
TRBD2	.	TRBV2	TRBJ2-1	CASSEVGRGGRNEQFF	TGTGCCAGCAGTGAAGTAGGGCGGGGGGGTCGAAATGAGCAGTTCTTC
.	.	TRBV7-3	TRBJ1-1	CASSPGPNTEAFF	TGTGCCAGCAGCCCCGGACCGAACACTGAAGCTTTCTTT
.	.	TRBV7-3	TRBJ2-7	CASSLGRGRTYEQYF	TGTGCCAGCAGCTTGGGACGAGGACGAACCTACGAGCAGTACTTC
TRBD2	.	TRBV30	TRBJ2-1	CAWGGSSGVRFF	TGTGCCTGGGGAGGTTCTAGCGGGGTCCGGTTCTTC
TRBD1	.	TRBV29-1	TRBJ1-2	CSVADRGGYYGYTF	TGCAGCGTCGCGGACAGGGGAGGTTACTATGGCTACACCTTC
.	.	TRBV14	TRBJ1-1	CASSQARGEGTEAFF	TGTGCCAGCAGCCAGGCTAGAGGGGAGGGCACTGAAGCTTTCTTT
TRBD1	.	TRBV30	TRBJ1-6	CAWRRGTGYTLNSPLHF	TGTGCCTGGAGACGAGGGACAGGGTACACGTTGAATTCACCCCTCCACTTT
TRBD1	.	TRBV28	TRBJ1-1	CASIEGAGGPEAFF	TGTGCCAGCATCGAAGGGGCAGGGGGCCCTGAAGCTTTCTTT
.	.	TRBV5-4	TRBJ2-5	CASSGGQGTETQYF	TGTGCCAGCAGCGGAGGGCAGGGGACGGAGACCCAGTACTTC
TRBD1	few	TRBV30	TRBJ2-1	CAWGQGAYNEQFF	TGTGCCTGGGGACAGGGGGCTTACAATGAGCAGTTCTTC
.	.	TRBV5-6	TRBJ1-5	CASSRGGPNQPQHF	TGTGCCAGCAGCCGGGGGGGACCCAATCAGCCCCAGCATTTT
.	.	TRBV6-5	TRBJ2-7	CASSYSVGRSYEQYF	TGTGCCAGCAGTTACTCGGTCGGCCGCTCCTACGAGCAGTACTTC
TRBD1	.	TRBV7-9	TRBJ2-7	CASSPSMSAGGWQYF	TGTGCCAGCAGCCCTAGCATGTCGGCAGGGGGCTGGCAGTACTTC
.	.	TRBV19	TRBJ1-4	CASLRRESGEKLFF	TGTGCCAGTTTGCGGCGGGAGTCCGGCGAAAAACTGTTTTTT
.	.	TRBV29-1	TRBJ1-1	CSVGTRTNTEAFF	TGCAGCGTAGGGACAAGGACGAACACTGAAGCTTTCTTT
.	.	TRBV5-6	TRBJ1-5	CASSLGQINQPQHF	TGTGCCAGCAGCTTAGGACAGATCAATCAGCCCCAGCATTTT
.	.	TRBV29-1	TRBJ2-3	CSVDKGGRGTQYF	TGCAGCGTTGACAAGGGTGGACGGGGTACGCAGTATTTT
.	.	TRBV9	TRBJ2-3	CASSVVGKGVTDTQYF	TGTGCCAGCAGCGTAGTTGGCAAGGGGGTCACAGATACGCAGTATTTT
TRBD1	.	TRBV29-1	TRBJ1-2	CSVSTGATYGYTF	TGCAGCGTCTCGACAGGGGCCACCTATGGCTACACCTTC
.	.	TRBV18	TRBJ2-5	CASSRIAQETQYF	TGTGCCAGCTCCCGGATAGCTCAAGAGACCCAGTACTTC
.	.	TRBV7-3	TRBJ1-1	CASSSIRNTEAFF	TGTGCCAGCAGCTCTATAAGGAACACTGAAGCTTTCTTT
TRBD1	.	TRBV7-2	TRBJ2-5	CASSPRPDRPVSREQYF	TGTGCCAGCAGCCCTAGGCCGGACAGGCCAGTTTCAAGGGAGCAGTACTTC
.	.	TRBV9	TRBJ1-1	CASRPLGTGMNTEAFF	TGTGCCAGCAGACCCCTCGGAACAGGGATGAACACTGAAGCTTTCTTT
TRBD1	.	TRBV18	TRBJ2-5	CASSRDRGQETQYF	TGTGCCAGCTCACGGGACAGGGGGCAAGAGACCCAGTACTTC
.	.	TRBV7-9	TRBJ1-2	CASETISFRYGYTF	TGTGCCAGTGAGACCATATCGTTTCGGTATGGCTACACCTTC
.	.	TRBV20-1	TRBJ2-5	CSARSETQYF	TGCAGTGCTAGGTCAGAGACCCAGTACTTC
TRBD2	.	TRBV18	TRBJ2-3	CASSPASSGGSRDTQYF	TGTGCCAGCTCACCCGCCAGTAGCGGGGGTTCTAGAGATACGCAGTATTTT
.	few	TRBV6-6	TRBJ2-2	CASSPTRIAGELFF	TGTGCCAGCAGTCCGACTAGGATTGCCGGGGAGCTGTTTTTT
TRBD1	few	TRBV4-1	TRBJ2-5	CASSQPRDRRETQYF	TGCGCCAGCAGCCAACCTAGGGACAGGCGGGAGACCCAGTACTTC
.	.	TRBV6-5	TRBJ1-1	CASSYRSEAFF	TGTGCCAGCAGTTACAGATCTGAAGCTTTCTTT
.	.	TRBV30	TRBJ1-2	CAWSTRTKSHYGYTF	TGTGCCTGGAGTACGAGGACCAAGTCGCACTATGGCTACACCTTC
TRBD1	.	TRBV30	TRBJ2-4	CAWSGQGVAKNIQYF	TGTGCCTGGAGTGGACAGGGGGTAGCCAAAAACATTCAGTACTTC
TRBD2	.	TRBV18	TRBJ2-3	CASSSGVSTDTQYF	TGTGCCAGCTCAAGCGGGGTTAGCACAGATACGCAGTATTTT
TRBD1	.	TRBV5-6	TRBJ1-1	CASSLFGQGAMNTEAFF	TGTGCCAGCAGCTTGTTCGGGCAGGGGGCCATGAACACTGAAGCTTTCTTT
.	.	TRBV30	TRBJ2-5	CAWTGLGTETQYF	TGTGCCTGGACGGGGTTAGGGACAGAGACCCAGTACTTC
TRBD1	.	TRBV30	TRBJ1-5	CAWSALDRGVQPQHF	TGTGCCTGGAGTGCATTGGACAGGGGGGTCCAGCCCCAGCATTTT
.	.	TRBV27	TRBJ2-6	CASSLDSYGANVLTF	TGTGCCAGCAGTTTAGACAGTTACGGGGCCAACGTCCTGACTTTC
.	.	TRBV18	TRBJ2-3	CASSPLGTDTQYF	TGTGCCAGCTCACCACTGGGGACAGATACGCAGTATTTT
.	.	TRBV2	TRBJ2-5	CASSDAAAGPETQYF	TGTGCCAGCAGTGATGCAGCGGCCGGTCCGGAGACCCAGTACTTC
TRBD2	.	TRBV7-2	TRBJ2-1	CASSFLAGGPHEQFF	TGTGCCAGCAGCTTTCTAGCGGGGGGCCCACATGAGCAGTTCTTC
.	.	TRBV15	TRBJ1-4	CATSRDQGEKLFF	TGTGCCACCAGCAGAGACCAGGGGGAAAAACTGTTTTTT
.	.	TRBV30	TRBJ1-2	CAWSVLGAGGYTF	TGTGCCTGGAGTGTTCTCGGGGCTGGAGGCTACACCTTC
.	.	TRBV10-3	TRBJ2-3	CAISDRGSDTQYF	TGTGCCATCAGTGACCGGGGTTCGGATACGCAGTATTTT
.	few	TRBV5-6	TRBJ1-6	CASSYRTVNSPLHF	TGTGCCAGCAGCTACCGGACGGTTAATTCACCCCTCCACTTT
TRBD1	few	TRBV10-3	TRBJ1-1	CATRPGTGITEAFF	TGTGCCACCCGCCCCGGGACAGGGATCACTGAAGCTTTCTTT
.	.	TRBV30	TRBJ1-1	CAWSDGWYTEAFF	TGTGCCTGGAGTGATGGTTGGTACACTGAAGCTTTCTTT
TRBD1	.	TRBV30	TRBJ1-2	CAWSATGYYGYTF	TGTGCCTGGAGTGCGACAGGGTACTATGGCTACACCTTC
.	.	TRBV7-6	TRBJ2-7	CASSTLNPGHISPEQYF	TGTGCCAGCAGCACCTTGAACCCGGGACATATCTCCCCCGAGCAGTACTTC